This T cell receptor (beta chain) was identified during a study of T cell repertoires and HLA-DP antigens. Whole-study context: Transduced HeLa cells presented HLA-DP to CD4+ T cells. Alloantigens: one with one groove difference and one with about ten differences versus self.

The CDR3 is made up of 11 amino acids. Looked up from germline, CDR1 is SGHRS and CDR2 is YFSETQ. Trimming removed 8 bases at V and 6 bases at J, with 10 bases between. TCRdb's table, derived via immunoSEQ multiplex PCR, lists solely in-frame clones and lacks some. The sample shows around 90,000 clones, around 86% of them seen only once. General study points: A non-physiological HeLa system presented antigen to total CD4+ responders.

This clone was observed once. The antigen remains unidentified. The V gene is TRBV5-1, the J gene TRBJ2-3; D remains ambiguous. Sequenced material: CD4+ T cells from PBMCs. The TCR sequence derives from a man over 45 in good health and CMV-seronegative. This CDR3 reads CASTVGDTQYF. CDR3 coding DNA: TGCGCCAGTACGGTTGGGGATACGCAGTATTTT.